This T cell receptor beta chain was obtained from a study of blood T cells in healthy people across ages. Turning to the study itself: Template switching caught about one barcoded beta molecule for each two T cells.

This CDR3 contains 19 residues. V lost 4 bases and J lost 2, with 25 bases in between. Germline assignment: CDR1 MGHRA and CDR2 YSYEKL. This clonotype was seen only a few times. Through a sample-barcoded 5' primer and a J-beta primer mix, a second PCR was run for 7 to 11 cycles. TCRdb analysed the 5' RACE reads with MiXCR anew, one entry per CDR3 protein. Of hundreds of thousands of distinct CDR3 sequences in the sample, roughly 50% were seen once. The chain employs TRBV4-1 and TRBJ2-3; perhaps TRBD2 as D (5 bases). The source is a man between 40 and 49 years old in good health. Sequencing was done on a sample of blood. This chain's CDR3 is CASSPRPPGVVANTDTQYF. The CDR3 DNA is TGCGCCAGCAGCCCAAGGCCCCCTGGTGTAGTAGCGAACACAGATACGCAGTATTTT.